The rows below give T cell receptor beta chains drawn from one sample of a study of blood T cell repertoires in COVID-19. Sequencing used immunoSEQ multiplex PCR; TCRdb keeps in-frame clones, though not all of them. The data contain roughly 130,000 clones, about nine tenths of them singletons. The sequencing input was peripheral blood. The source of these receptors is a man in his fifties or sixties with COVID-19, enrolled during active disease. Each CDR3 is given without its conserved first and last residue.

V gene,CDR3 protein
TRBV5-3,ARSYLDRSNQPQH
TRBV6-5,ASSPPGLSGQF
TRBV15,ATSIRTGAGEKLF
TRBV5-1,ASSLTLAGEYEQY
TRBV5-4,ASSHPRLSSNQPQH
TRBV3-1/TRBV3-2,ASSQRVDSNQPQH
TRBV21-1,ASSKRPAQGNYRKNTEAF
TRBV7-9,ASDTRGRGEKLF
TRBV5-4,ASSGRLAGGLYNEQF
TRBV7-9,ASREESEAF
TRBV9,ASSLHRADTQY
TRBV19,ASSIRRGEQY
TRBV6-5,ASTPTGGNQPQH
TRBV27,ASSLFPGGLSFSNYGYT
TRBV6-5,ASSSRGLATDEQY
TRBV9,ASSVGGQANYGYT
TRBV11-3,ASSLAGAYEQY
TRBV30,AWGGRQNSPLH
TRBV27,ASSYHRAEQF
TRBV28,ASSFGSAEQY
TRBV12-3/TRBV12-4,ASSLSAWGYT
TRBV6-5,ASSPPGGNEQF
TRBV4-1,ASSQEGRLGSPLH
TRBV20-1,SASSFYGYT
TRBV18,ASSPPGDNQPQH
TRBV5-5,ASRKEGNNEDEQY
TRBV4-3,ASPKEREGDGTDTQY
TRBV19,ASSVGQGFNQPQH
TRBV11-3,ASSLGLDRDNSPLH
TRBV5-1,ASTPGVGGNQPQH
TRBV7-2,ASSSTSGENNEQF
TRBV19,ASSIASGTGENEQY
TRBV12-3/TRBV12-4,ASSSGGEAF
TRBV30,AWRTRTGFTSGNTIY
TRBV12-3/TRBV12-4,ASGGQNQPQH
TRBV4-2,ASSQDPGFAIY
TRBV27,ASSWDRQGTPDGYT
TRBV19,ASKRGSLSGGEQF
TRBV27,ASSWAGLSGSYNEQF
TRBV2,AIEGDRVTDTQY
TRBV6-2/TRBV6-3,ASSYSIASGRNQPQH
TRBV6-2/TRBV6-3,ASSSIRQGGGTEAF